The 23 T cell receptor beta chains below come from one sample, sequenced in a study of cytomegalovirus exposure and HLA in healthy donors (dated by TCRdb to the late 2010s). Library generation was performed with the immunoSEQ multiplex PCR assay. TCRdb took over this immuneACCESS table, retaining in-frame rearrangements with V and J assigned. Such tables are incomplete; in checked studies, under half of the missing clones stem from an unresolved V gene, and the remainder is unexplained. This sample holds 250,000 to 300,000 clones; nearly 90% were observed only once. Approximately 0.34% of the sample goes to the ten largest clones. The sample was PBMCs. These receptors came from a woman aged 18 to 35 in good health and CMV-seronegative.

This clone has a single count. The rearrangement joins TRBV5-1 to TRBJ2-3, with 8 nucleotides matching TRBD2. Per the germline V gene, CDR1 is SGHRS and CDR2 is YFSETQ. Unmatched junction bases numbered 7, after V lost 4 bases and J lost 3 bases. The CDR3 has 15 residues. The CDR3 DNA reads TGCGCCAGCAGCCTAGGACTAGCTGAGACAGATACGCAGTATTTT. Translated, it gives CASSLGLAETDTQYF.

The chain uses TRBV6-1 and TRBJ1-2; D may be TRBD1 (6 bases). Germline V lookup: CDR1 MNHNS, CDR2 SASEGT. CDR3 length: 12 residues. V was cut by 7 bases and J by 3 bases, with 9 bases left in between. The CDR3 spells CASTTGHYGYTF. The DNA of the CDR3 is TGTGCCAGCACGACAGGTCACTATGGCTACACCTTC.

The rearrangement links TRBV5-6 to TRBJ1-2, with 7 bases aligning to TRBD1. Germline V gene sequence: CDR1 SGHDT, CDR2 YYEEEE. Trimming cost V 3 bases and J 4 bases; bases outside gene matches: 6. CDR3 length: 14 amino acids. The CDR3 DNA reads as TGTGCCAGCAGCTACGACAGGGAGGTCTATGGCTACACCTTC. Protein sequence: CASSYDREVYGYTF.

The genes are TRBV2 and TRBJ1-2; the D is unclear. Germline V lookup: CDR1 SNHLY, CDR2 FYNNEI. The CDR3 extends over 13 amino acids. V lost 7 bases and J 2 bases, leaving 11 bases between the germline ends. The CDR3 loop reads CASNHGPNYGYTF. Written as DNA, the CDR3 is TGTGCCAGCAACCATGGCCCAAACTATGGCTACACCTTC.

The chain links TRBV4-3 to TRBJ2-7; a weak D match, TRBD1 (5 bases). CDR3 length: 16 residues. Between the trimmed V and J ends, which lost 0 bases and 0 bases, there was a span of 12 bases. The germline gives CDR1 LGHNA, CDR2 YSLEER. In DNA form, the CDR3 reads TGCGCCAGCAGCCAAGATTTGACAGATTTCTCCTACGAGCAGTACTTC. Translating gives CASSQDLTDFSYEQYF.

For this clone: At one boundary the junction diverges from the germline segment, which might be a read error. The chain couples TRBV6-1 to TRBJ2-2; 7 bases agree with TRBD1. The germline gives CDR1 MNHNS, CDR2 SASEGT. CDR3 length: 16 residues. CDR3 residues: CAISDFGQENTGELFF. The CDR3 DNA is TGTGCCATCAGTGATTTTGGACAGGAGAACACCGGGGAGCTGTTTTTT.

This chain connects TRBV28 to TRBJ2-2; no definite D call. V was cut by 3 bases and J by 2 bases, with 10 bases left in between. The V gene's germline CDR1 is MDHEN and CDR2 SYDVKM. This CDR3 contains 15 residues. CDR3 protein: CASSLLHLNTGELFF. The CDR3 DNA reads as TGTGCCAGCAGTTTGTTACACCTTAACACCGGGGAGCTGTTTTTT.

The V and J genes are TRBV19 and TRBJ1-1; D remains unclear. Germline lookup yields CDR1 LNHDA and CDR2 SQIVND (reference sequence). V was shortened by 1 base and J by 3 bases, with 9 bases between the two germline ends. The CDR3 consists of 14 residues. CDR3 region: CASSIGGADTEAFF. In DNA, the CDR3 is TGTGCCAGTAGTATAGGGGGAGCTGACACTGAAGCTTTCTTT. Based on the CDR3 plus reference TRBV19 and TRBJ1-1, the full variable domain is DGGITQSPKYLFRKEGQNVTLSCEQNLNHDAMYWYRQDPGQGLRLIYYSQIVNDFQKGDIAEGYSVSREKKESFPLTVTSAQKNPTAFYLCASSIGGADTEAFFGQGTRLTVV.

The CDR3 here is CASSLLTRGGNQPQHF. The CDR3 DNA is TGTGCCAGCAGTTTATTAACCCGGGGTGGCAATCAGCCCCAGCATTTT. V is TRBV28 and J is TRBJ1-5; D is unresolved. The CDR3 runs to 16 residues. Per germline, CDR1 MDHEN and CDR2 SYDVKM. V shed 1 base and J shed 2 bases, with 12 bases lying between them.

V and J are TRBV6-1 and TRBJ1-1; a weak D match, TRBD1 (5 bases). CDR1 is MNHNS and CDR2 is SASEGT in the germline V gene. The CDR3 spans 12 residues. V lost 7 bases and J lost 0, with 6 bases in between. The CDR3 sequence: CASTGLNTEAFF. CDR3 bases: TGTGCCAGCACAGGGCTGAACACTGAAGCTTTCTTT.

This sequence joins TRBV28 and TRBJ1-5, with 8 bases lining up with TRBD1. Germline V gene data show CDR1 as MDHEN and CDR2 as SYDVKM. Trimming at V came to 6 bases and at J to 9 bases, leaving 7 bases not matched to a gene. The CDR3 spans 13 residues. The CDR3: CASRTGGEWPQHF. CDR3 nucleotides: TGTGCCAGCAGAACAGGGGGAGAGTGGCCCCAGCATTTT.

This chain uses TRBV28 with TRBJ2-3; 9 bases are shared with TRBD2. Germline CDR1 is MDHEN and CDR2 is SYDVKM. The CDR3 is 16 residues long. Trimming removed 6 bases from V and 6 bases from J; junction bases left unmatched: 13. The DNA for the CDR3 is TGTGCCAGCAGAATCGCTAGCGGGGTGCGGGAGGATACGCAGTATTTT. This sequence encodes CASRIASGVREDTQYF.

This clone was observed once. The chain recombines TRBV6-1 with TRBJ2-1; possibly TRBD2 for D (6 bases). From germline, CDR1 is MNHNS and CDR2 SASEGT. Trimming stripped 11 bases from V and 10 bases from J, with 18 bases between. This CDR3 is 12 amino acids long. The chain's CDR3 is CAGMRGSGEQFF. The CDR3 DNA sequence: TGTGCCGGAATGCGGGGTTCTGGGGAGCAGTTCTTC.

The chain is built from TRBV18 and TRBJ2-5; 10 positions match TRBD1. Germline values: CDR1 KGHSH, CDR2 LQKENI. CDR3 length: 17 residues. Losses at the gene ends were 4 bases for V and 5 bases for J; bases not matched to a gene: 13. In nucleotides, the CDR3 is TGTGCCAGCTCACAGGGACAGGGGTTCCTTACTCGGGAGACCCAGTACTTC. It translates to CASSQGQGFLTRETQYF.

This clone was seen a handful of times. The CDR3 region has the DNA TGTGCCAGCAGTGGGACTGGGGGGAATGAAAAACTGTTTTTT. Amino acids: CASSGTGGNEKLFF. The V gene is TRBV2, the J gene TRBJ1-4; a possible D gene is TRBD1 (5 bases). V gave up 4 bases and J gave up 5 bases, with 11 bases separating them. CDR3 size: 14 residues. Germline V gene lookup returns CDR1 SNHLY and CDR2 FYNNEI.

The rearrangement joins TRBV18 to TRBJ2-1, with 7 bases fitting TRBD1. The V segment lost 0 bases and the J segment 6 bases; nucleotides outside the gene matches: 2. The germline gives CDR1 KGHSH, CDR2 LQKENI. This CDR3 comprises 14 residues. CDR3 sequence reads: CASSPPPGGNEQFF. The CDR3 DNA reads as TGTGCCAGCTCACCACCCCCAGGGGGCAATGAGCAGTTCTTC.

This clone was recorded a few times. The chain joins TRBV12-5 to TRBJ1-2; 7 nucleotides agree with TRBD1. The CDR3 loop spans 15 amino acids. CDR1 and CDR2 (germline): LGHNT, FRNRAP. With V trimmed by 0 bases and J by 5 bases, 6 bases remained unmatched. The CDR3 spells CASGLVFDREYGYTF. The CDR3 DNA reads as TGTGCTAGTGGTTTGGTTTTCGACAGGGAGTATGGCTACACCTTC.

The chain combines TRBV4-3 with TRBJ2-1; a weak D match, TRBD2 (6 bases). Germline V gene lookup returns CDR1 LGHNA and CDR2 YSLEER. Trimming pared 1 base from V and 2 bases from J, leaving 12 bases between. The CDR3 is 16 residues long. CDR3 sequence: CASSQVARGTYNEQFF. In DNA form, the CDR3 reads TGCGCCAGCAGCCAAGTTGCGCGGGGAACCTACAATGAGCAGTTCTTC.

CDR3 region: CASSQVVTSGSTDTQYF. For the CDR3, the DNA is TGTGCCAGCAGCCAAGTCGTGACTAGCGGCAGCACAGATACGCAGTATTTT. V gene TRBV5-8 combines with J gene TRBJ2-3; 9 positions agree with TRBD2. Germline V lookup: CDR1 SGHTS, CDR2 YDEGEE. The CDR3 loop spans 17 amino acids. J gave up 0 bases and V 4 bases, and 9 bases lay outside the gene matches. Full variable domain (rest looked up from reference TRBV5-8 and TRBJ2-3): EAGVTQSPTHLIKTRGQQATLRCSPISGHTSVYWYQQALGLGLQFLLWYDEGEERNRGNFPPRFSGRQFPNYSSELNVNALELEDSALYLCASSQVVTSGSTDTQYFGPGTRLTVL.

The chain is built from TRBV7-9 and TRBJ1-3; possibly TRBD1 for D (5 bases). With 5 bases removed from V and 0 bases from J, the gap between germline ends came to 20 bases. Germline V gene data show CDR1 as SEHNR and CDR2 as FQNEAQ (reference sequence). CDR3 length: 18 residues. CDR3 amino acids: CASSPGVGAGSSGNTIYF. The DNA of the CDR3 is TGTGCCAGCAGCCCGGGGGTGGGAGCTGGGAGCTCTGGAAACACCATATATTTT.

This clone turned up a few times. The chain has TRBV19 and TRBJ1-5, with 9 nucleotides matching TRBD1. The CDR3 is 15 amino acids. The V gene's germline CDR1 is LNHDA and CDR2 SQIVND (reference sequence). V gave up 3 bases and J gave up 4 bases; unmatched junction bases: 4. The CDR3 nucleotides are TGTGCCAGTAGTATGGGACAGGGCGGAAATCAGCCCCAGCATTTT. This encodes CASSMGQGGNQPQHF.

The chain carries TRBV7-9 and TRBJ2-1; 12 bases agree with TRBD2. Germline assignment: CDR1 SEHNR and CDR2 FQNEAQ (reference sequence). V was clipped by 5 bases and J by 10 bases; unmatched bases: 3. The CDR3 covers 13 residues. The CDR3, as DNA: TGTGCCAGCAGCGCCGGACTAGCGGGGGAGCAGTTCTTC. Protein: CASSAGLAGEQFF.

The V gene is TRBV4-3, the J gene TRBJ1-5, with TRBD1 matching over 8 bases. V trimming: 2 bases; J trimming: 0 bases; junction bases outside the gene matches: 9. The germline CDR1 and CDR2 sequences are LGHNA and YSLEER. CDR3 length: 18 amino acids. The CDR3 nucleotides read TGCGCCAGCAGCCAAAACCTCGGACAGGGCTATAGCAATCAGCCCCAGCATTTT. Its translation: CASSQNLGQGYSNQPQHF.